This T cell receptor (beta chain) appears in the sequencing data of a study of identical twins. This CDR3 has 12 residues. The V gene's germline CDR1 is MNHEY and CDR2 SMNVEV (reference sequence). Trimming shortened V by 6 bases and J by 4 bases, and 9 bases separated the two germline ends. Every donor was a healthy Caucasian. A universal primer site was incorporated via template switching, and the cDNA contained unique molecular identifiers. MiXCR, run by TCRdb on the 5' RACE reads, gives a single entry per CDR3 protein. The data show 750,000 to 950,000 distinct CDR3 sequences, with 9% to 15% seen just once and around 1.5% held by the top ten. Study observations and caveats: For out-of-frame alpha sequences shared by twins, low generation probability was in excess.

This clonotype was counted a few times. Its antigen is unidentified. This same sample was also taken into another study, of yellow fever vaccine responses in identical twins.

The chain combines TRBV27 with TRBJ1-2; D unresolved. The source is a woman between 18 and 29 years old in good health. Sequencing input: PBMCs. This chain's CDR3 is CASRSPRYGYTF. Here the CDR3 DNA reads TGTGCCAGCAGATCCCCTCGCTATGGCTACACCTTC.